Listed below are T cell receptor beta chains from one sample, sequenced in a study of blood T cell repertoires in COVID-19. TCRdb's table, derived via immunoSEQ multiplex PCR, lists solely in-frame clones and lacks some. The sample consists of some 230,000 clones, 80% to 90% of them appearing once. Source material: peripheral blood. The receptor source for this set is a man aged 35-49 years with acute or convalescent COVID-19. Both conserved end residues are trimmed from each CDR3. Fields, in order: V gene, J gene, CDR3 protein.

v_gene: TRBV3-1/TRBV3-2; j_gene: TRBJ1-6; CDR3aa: ASSQVWAGGNSPLH
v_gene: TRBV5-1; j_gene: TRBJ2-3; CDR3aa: ASSVDRGADTQY
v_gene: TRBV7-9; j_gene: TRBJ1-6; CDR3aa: ASSLGQVNSPLH
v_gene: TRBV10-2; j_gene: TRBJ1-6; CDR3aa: ASRQGYNSPLH
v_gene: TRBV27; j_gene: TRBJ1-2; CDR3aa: ASSLAYNYGYT
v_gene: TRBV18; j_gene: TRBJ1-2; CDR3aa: ASSPGQNSDYGYT
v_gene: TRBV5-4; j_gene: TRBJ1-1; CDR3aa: ASQRGLDTEAF
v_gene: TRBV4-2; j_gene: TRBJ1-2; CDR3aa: ASSQDPGGGYGYT
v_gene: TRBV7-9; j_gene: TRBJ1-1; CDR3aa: ASSLGGGFEAF
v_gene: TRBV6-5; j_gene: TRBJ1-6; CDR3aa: ASSYRGPSGSPLH
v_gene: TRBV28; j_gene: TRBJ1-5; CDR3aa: ASSTGTTSNQPQH
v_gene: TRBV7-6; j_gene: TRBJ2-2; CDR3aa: ASSQPVGAGELF
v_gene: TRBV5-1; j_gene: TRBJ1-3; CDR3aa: ASSPNRDNTIY
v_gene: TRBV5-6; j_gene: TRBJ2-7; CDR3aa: ASSSDRRETYEQY
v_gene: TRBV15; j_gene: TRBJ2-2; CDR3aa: ATSRDYQVAGGELF
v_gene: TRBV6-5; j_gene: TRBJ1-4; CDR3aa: ASSSGQSRGEKLF
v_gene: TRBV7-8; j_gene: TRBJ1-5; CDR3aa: ASSPTGGSNQPQH
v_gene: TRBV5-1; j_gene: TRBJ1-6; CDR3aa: ASSSQSNSPLH
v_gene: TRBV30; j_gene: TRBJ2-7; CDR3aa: AFHAALSSYEQY
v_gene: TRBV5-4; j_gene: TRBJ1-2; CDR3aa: ASSLATNYGYT
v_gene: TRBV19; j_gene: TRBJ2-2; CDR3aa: ASSILGGASGELF
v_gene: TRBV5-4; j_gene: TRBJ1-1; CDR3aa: ASRSGGGVEAF
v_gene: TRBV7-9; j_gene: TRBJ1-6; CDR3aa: ASREEGYNSPLH
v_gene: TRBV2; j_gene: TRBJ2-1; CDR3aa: ASSGTSDSYNEQF
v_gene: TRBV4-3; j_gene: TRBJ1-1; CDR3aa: ASSQATGYDTEAF
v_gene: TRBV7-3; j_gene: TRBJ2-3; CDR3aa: ASSLGTTPTQY